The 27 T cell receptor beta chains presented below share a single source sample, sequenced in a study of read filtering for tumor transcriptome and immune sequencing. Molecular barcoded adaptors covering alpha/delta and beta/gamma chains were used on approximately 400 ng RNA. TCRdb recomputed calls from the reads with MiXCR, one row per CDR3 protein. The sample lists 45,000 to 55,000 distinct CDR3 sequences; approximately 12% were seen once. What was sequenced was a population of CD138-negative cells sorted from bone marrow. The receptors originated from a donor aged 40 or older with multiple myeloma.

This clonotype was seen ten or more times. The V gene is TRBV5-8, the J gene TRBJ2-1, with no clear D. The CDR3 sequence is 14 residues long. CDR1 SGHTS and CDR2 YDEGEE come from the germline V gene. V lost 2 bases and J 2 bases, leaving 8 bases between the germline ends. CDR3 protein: CASSFPWPYNEQFF. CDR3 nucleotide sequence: TGTGCCAGCAGCTTTCCCTGGCCCTACAATGAGCAGTTCTTC.

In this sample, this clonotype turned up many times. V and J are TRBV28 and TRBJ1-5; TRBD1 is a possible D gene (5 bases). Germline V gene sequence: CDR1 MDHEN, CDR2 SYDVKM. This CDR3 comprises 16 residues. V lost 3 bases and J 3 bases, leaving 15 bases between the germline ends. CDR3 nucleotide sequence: TGTGCCAGCAGTTTTCTAGTCCGGGGCCTCAATCAGCCCCAGCATTTT. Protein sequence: CASSFLVRGLNQPQHF.

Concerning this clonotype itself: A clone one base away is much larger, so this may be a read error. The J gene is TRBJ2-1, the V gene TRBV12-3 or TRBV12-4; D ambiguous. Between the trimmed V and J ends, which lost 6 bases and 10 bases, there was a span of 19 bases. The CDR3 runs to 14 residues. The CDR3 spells CASSQFGPSKEQFF. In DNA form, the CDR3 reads TGTGCCAGCAGCCAATTCGGCCCCTCCAAGGAGCAGTTCTTC.

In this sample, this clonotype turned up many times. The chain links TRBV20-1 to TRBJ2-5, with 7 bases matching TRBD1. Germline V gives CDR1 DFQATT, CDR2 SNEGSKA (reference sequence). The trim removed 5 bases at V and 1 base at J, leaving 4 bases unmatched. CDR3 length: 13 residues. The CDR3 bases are TGCAGTGCTCACAGGGGTGGCCAAGAGACCCAGTACTTC. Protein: CSAHRGGQETQYF.

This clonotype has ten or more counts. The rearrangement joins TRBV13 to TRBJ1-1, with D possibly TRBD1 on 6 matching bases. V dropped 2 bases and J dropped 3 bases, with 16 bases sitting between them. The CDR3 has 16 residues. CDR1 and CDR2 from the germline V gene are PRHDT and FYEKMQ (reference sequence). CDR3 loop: CASSLRWGQKDTEAFF. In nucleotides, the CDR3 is TGTGCCAGCAGCTTAAGATGGGGGCAGAAGGACACTGAAGCTTTCTTT.

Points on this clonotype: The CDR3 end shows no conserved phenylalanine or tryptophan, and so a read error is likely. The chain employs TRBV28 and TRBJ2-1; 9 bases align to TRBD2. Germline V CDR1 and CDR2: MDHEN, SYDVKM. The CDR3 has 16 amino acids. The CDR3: CASSELGTSSGNGQFL. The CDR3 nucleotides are TGTGCCAGCAGTGAGTTAGGGACTAGCAGTGGCAATGGGCAGTTCCTC.

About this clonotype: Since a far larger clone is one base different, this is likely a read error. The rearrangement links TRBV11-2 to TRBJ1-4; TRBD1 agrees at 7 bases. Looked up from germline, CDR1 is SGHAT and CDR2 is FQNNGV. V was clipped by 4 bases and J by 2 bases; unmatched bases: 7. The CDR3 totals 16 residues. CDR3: CASSSSGGQTNEKLFF. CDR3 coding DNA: TGTGCCAGCAGCTCTAGTGGGGGACAGACTAATGAAAAACTGTTTTTT.

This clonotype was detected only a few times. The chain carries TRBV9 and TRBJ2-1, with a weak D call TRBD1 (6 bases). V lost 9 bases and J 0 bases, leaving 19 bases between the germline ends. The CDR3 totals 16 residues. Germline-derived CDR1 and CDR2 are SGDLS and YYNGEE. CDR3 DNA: TGTGCCAACGGCCATCCGAGGGGGAGCTCCTACAATGAGCAGTTCTTC. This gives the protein CANGHPRGSSYNEQFF.

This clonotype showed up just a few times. The CDR3 spells CSASRQGDGQPQHF. The CDR3 DNA reads TGCAGTGCTAGCAGACAGGGAGATGGGCAGCCCCAGCATTTT. This chain connects TRBV20-1 to TRBJ1-5, with 7 positions matching TRBD1. Trimming cost V 3 bases and J 7 bases; bases outside gene matches: 9. Looked up from germline, CDR1 is DFQATT and CDR2 is SNEGSKA (reference sequence). CDR3 size: 14 residues.

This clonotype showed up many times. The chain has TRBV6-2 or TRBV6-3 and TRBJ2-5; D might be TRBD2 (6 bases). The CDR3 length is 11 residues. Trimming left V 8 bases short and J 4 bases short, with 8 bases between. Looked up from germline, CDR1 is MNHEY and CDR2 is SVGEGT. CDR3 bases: TGTGCCAGCGGAGCGGGAGAGACCCAGTACTTC. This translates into CASGAGETQYF.

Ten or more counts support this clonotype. The CDR3 is CASRRGLYEQYF. CDR3 nucleotides: TGTGCCAGCAGGCGAGGACTGTACGAGCAGTACTTC. The chain combines TRBV12-3 or TRBV12-4 with TRBJ2-7; D might be TRBD2 (5 bases). Trimming left V 6 bases short and J 4 bases short, with 10 bases between. CDR3 length: 12 residues.

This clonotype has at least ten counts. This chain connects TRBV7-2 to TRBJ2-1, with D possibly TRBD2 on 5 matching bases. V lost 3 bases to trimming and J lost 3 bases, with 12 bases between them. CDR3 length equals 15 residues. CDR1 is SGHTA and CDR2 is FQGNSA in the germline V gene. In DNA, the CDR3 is TGTGCCAGCAGCTTCGGTCCACTAGTCTACAATGAGCAGTTCTTC. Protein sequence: CASSFGPLVYNEQFF.

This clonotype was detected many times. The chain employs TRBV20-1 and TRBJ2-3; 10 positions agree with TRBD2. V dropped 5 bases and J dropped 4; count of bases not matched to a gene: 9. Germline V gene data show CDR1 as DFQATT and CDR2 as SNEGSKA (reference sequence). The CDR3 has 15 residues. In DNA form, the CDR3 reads TGCAGTGCTGGCCCCCTAGCGGGAGACGCAGATACGCAGTATTTT. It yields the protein CSAGPLAGDADTQYF.

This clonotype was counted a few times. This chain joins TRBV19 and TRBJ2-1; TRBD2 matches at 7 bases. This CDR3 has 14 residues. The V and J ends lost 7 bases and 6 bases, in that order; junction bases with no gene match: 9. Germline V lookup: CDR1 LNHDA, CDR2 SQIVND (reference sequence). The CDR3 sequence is CASKRGGGGNEQFF. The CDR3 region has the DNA TGTGCCAGTAAAAGGGGCGGGGGAGGCAATGAGCAGTTCTTC.

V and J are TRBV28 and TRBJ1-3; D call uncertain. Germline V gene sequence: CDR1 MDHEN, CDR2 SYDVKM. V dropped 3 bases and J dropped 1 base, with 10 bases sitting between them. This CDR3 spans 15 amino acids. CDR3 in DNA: TGTGCCAGCAGTTTTGGAGGGTTGTCTGGAAACACCATATATTTT. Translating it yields CASSFGGLSGNTIYF. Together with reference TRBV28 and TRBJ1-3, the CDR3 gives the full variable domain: DVKVTQSSRYLVKRTGEKVFLECVQDMDHENMFWYRQDPGLGLRLIYFSYDVKMKEKGDIPEGYSVSREKKERFSLILESASTNQTSMYLCASSFGGLSGNTIYFGEGSWLTVV.

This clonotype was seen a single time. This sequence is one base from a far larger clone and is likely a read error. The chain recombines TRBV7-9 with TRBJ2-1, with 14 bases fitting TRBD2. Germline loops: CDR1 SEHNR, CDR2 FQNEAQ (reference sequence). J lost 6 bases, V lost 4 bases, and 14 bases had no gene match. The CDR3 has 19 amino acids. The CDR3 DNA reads TGTGCCAGCAGCTCATATCCGGGACTAGCGGGAGTTGTCTGCAATGAGCAGTTCTTC. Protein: CASSSYPGLAGVVCNEQFF.

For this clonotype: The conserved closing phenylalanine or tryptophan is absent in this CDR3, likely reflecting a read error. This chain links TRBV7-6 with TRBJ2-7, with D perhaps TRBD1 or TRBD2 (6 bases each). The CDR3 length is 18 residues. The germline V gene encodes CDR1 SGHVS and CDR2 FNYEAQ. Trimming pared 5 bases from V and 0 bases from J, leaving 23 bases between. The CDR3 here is CASSPIGGGGQSSYEQYL. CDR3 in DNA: TGTGCCAGCAGCCCGATCGGGGGTGGGGGGCAGAGCTCCTACGAGCAGTACCTC.

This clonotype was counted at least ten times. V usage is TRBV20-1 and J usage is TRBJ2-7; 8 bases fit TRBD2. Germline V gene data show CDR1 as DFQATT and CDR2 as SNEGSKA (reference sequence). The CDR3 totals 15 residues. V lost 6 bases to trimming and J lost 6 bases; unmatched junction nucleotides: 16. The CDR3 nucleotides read TGCAGTGCCGCAAGTCCCGGGAGGGAAGTTCGCGAGCAGTACTTC. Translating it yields CSAASPGREVREQYF.

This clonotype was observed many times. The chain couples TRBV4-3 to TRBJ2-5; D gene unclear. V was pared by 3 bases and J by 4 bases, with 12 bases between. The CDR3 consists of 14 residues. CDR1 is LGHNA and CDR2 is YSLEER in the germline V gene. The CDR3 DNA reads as TGCGCCAGCAGCCATTTCAGTGTTTCAGAGACCCAGTACTTC. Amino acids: CASSHFSVSETQYF.

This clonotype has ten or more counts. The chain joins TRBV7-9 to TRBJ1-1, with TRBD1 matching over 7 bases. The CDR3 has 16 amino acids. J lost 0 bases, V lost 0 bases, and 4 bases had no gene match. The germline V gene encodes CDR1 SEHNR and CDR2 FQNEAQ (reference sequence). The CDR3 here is CASSLALGGVNTEAFF. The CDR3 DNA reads TGTGCCAGCAGCTTAGCGCTAGGGGGCGTGAACACTGAAGCTTTCTTT.

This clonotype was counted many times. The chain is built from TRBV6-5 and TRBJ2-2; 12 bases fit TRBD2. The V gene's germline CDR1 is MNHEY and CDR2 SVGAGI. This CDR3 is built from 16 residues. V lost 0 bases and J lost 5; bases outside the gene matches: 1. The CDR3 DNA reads TGTGCCAGCAGTTACTCGACTAGCGGGGGAACCGGGGAGCTGTTTTTT. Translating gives CASSYSTSGGTGELFF.

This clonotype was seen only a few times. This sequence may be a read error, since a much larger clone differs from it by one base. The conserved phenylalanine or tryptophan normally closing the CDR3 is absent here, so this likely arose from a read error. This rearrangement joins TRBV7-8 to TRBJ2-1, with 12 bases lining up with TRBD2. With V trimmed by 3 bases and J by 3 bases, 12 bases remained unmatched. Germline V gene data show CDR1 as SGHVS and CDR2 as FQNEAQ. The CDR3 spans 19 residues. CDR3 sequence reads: CASSFRTSGTQILYNEQFS. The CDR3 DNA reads TGTGCCAGCAGCTTCAGGACTAGCGGGACCCAGATACTCTACAATGAGCAGTTCTCC.

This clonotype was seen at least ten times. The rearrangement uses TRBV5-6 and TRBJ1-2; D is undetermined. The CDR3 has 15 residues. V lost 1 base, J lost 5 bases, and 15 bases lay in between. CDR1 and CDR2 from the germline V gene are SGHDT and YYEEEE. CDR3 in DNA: TGTGCCAGCAGCTTGAATTGGAAGGATCTGTATGGCTACACCTTC. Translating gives CASSLNWKDLYGYTF.

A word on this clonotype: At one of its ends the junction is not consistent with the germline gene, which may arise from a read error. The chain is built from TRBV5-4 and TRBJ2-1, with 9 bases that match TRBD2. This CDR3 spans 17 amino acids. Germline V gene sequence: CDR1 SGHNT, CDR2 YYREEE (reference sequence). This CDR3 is CASSLGACGRAYNKQFF. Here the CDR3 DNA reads TGTGCCAGCAGCTTGGGGGCTTGCGGGAGGGCCTACAATAAGCAGTTCTTC.

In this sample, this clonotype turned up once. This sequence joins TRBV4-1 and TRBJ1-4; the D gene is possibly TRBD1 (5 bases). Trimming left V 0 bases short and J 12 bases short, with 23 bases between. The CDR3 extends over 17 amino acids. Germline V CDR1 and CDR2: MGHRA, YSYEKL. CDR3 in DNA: TGCGCCAGCAGCCAAGACCCAACGACAGTGTCTAACGAAGAACTGTTTTTT. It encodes CASSQDPTTVSNEELFF.

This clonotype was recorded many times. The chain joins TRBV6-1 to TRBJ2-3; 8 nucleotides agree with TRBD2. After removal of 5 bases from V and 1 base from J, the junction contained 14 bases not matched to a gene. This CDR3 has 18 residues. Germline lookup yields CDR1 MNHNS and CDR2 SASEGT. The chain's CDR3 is CASSLTSGEIRGTDTQYF. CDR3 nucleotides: TGTGCCAGCAGTCTAACTAGCGGAGAGATTCGGGGCACAGATACGCAGTATTTT.

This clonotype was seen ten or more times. CDR3 region: CASSPRINYNEQFF. Here the CDR3 DNA reads TGTGCCAGCAGCCCCCGGATCAACTACAATGAGCAGTTCTTC. The genes are TRBV11-3 and TRBJ2-1; D not resolved. There are 14 residues in the CDR3. Germline V gene data show CDR1 as SGHNT and CDR2 as YENEEA. The V end was cut by 5 bases, the J end by 3 bases, with 11 bases between.